This T cell receptor beta chain is from a study of blood T cell repertoires in COVID-19. Across the study: The United States, Italy and Spain provided the acute and convalescent COVID-19 samples.

In the original analysis: It was from reference gene primer amplification that nucleated cell counts were estimated. The table came from immunoSEQ multiplex PCR; TCRdb's copy has only in-frame clones and leaves some out. V and J calls and clone size are those listed in that table; D and trimming were worked out from the DNA. This table has 200,000 to 300,000 clones, approximately 80% appearing once. Unmatched junction bases numbered 12, after V lost 6 bases and J lost 0 bases. In germline, CDR1 is SEHNR, CDR2 FQNEAQ (reference sequence). The CDR3 has 19 amino acids. The origin of this receptor is a man in his fifties or sixties with acute or convalescent COVID-19. Material for sequencing was peripheral blood. V and J are TRBV7-9 and TRBJ2-1; 12 bases are shared with TRBD1. Here the CDR3 reads CASSSGTGGWGVSYNEQFF. The CDR3 DNA reads TGTGCCAGCAGTTCCGGGACAGGGGGCTGGGGGGTCTCCTACAATGAGCAGTTCTTC.